The 18 T cell receptor beta chains given below trace back to one sample, sequenced in a study of vaccination and CD4 T cells after COVID-19. Sequencing of cultured CD4+ T cell DNA used the Oncomine TCR Beta short-read assay. MiXCR, applied by TCRdb to the PCR reads, yields one record per CDR3 protein. The sample shows over 3,500 distinct CDR3 sequences, about 15% of them seen only once. The antigens these receptors bind are not known. Treatment noted: 10-day PBMC culture with coronavirus spike peptide pools or control peptides (ViraFEST assay). The specimen was CD4+ T cells from blood, cultured in vitro. These TCRs come from a human donor who had recovered from COVID-19.

The V and J genes are TRBV18 and TRBJ1-5, with D perhaps matching TRBD1 (6 bases). V lost 2 bases, J lost 4 bases, and 9 bases lay in between. CDR3 length equals 14 residues. CDR1 and CDR2 from the germline V gene are KGHSH and LQKENI. CDR3 loop: CASSPAGDNQPQHF. CDR3 nucleotide sequence: TGTGCCAGCTCACCAGCAGGGGATAATCAGCCCCAGCATTTT.

This clonotype ranks as medium-sized. The chain recombines TRBV20-1 with TRBJ2-3, with 8 nucleotides matching TRBD2. The V and J ends lost 5 bases and 2 bases, in that order; junction bases with no gene match: 6. This CDR3 comprises 14 residues. CDR1 is DFQATT, CDR2 SNEGSKA, per germline (reference sequence). The CDR3 protein is CSALSGGITDTQYF. CDR3 nucleotides: TGCAGTGCTCTCAGCGGGGGAATCACAGATACGCAGTATTTT.

Regarding this clonotype: Given a much more abundant clone one base away, this may be a read error. The chain combines TRBV2 with TRBJ1-5, with TRBD1 matching 9 bases. CDR3 length: 15 residues. In germline, CDR1 is SNHLY, CDR2 FYNNEI. V was clipped by 8 bases and J by 2 bases; unmatched bases: 7. This CDR3 is CASRTGDHGNQPQHF. DNA for the CDR3: TGTGCCAGCCGGACAGGGGACCATGGCAATCAGCCCCAGCATTTT.

By sample fraction, this clonotype is medium-sized. The V call is TRBV6-1, the J call TRBJ1-5; 8 bases fit TRBD1. Germline V gene data show CDR1 as MNHNS and CDR2 as SASEGT. Trimming took 9 bases from V and 2 from J; bases not matched to a gene: 6. The CDR3 is 14 amino acids. Written as DNA, the CDR3 is TGTGCCAGTCGGACAGGGCAAGGCAATCAGCCCCAGCATTTT. Protein product: CASRTGQGNQPQHF.

The rearrangement joins TRBV9 to TRBJ2-5; 8 bases agree with TRBD2. V gave up 3 bases and J gave up 4 bases; unmatched junction bases: 11. Germline lookup yields CDR1 SGDLS and CDR2 YYNGEE. This CDR3 is built from 16 residues. The CDR3 region is CASSASGRGGGETQYF. For the CDR3, the DNA is TGTGCCAGCAGCGCTAGCGGGCGGGGAGGCGGAGAGACCCAGTACTTC.

CDR3 in amino acids: CASSLETSGSYEQYF. The CDR3 DNA follows: TGTGCCAGCAGCTTAGAAACTAGCGGCTCCTACGAGCAGTACTTC. This chain joins TRBV11-2 and TRBJ2-7, with TRBD2 matching over 8 bases. The CDR3 runs to 15 residues. Germline V gene sequence: CDR1 SGHAT, CDR2 FQNNGV. Trimming cost V 0 bases and J 0 bases; bases outside gene matches: 1.

This clonotype is medium-sized (0.01 to 0.1%) by share. V is TRBV5-4 and J is TRBJ2-2, with D unresolved. Looked up from germline, CDR1 is SGHNT and CDR2 is YYREEE (reference sequence). The CDR3 is 14 amino acids. V lost 0 bases and J lost 3, with 6 bases in between. The CDR3 region has the DNA TGTGCCAGCAGCTTGGAGGGTTACACCGGGGAGCTGTTTTTT. Amino acids: CASSLEGYTGELFF.

This clonotype is classed as large. V usage is TRBV5-4 and J usage is TRBJ2-1; TRBD1 matches at 9 bases. J gave up 2 bases and V 4 bases, and 4 bases lay outside the gene matches. CDR3 length: 15 residues. Germline CDR1 reads SGHNT; CDR2 reads YYREEE (reference sequence). As DNA, the CDR3 is TGTGCCAGCAGCCCGGACAGGGGCGCCTACAATGAGCAGTTCTTC. It codes for CASSPDRGAYNEQFF.

The chain couples TRBV7-3 to TRBJ1-1, with D tentatively TRBD1 (6 bases). The germline gives CDR1 SGHTA, CDR2 FQGTGA. Trimming cost V 0 bases and J 3 bases, with 14 bases left between them. The CDR3 sequence is 16 residues long. The CDR3: CASSLTGGRGDTEAFF. CDR3 nucleotide sequence: TGTGCCAGCAGCTTAACGGGGGGCCGGGGGGACACTGAAGCTTTCTTT.

This clonotype is medium-sized within its sample. The V and J genes are TRBV12-3 or TRBV12-4 and TRBJ1-2; TRBD1 aligns across 7 bases. V lost 4 bases and J lost 2; bases outside the gene matches: 7. There are 15 residues in the CDR3. This CDR3 is CASSSLLTGNYGYTF. The DNA of the CDR3 is TGTGCCAGCAGTTCACTATTGACAGGGAACTATGGCTACACCTTC.

This clonotype is medium-sized by share. V gene TRBV19 combines with J gene TRBJ1-5; 11 bases line up with TRBD1. V trimming: 10 bases; J trimming: 5 bases; junction bases outside the gene matches: 4. The CDR3 spans 13 residues. Germline CDR1 and CDR2: LNHDA and SQIVND (reference sequence). The CDR3 coding sequence is TGTGCCACGAGGGACAGGGGGTATCAGCCCCAGCATTTT. Translating it yields CATRDRGYQPQHF.

This clonotype is medium-sized in the sample. The rearrangement links TRBV27 to TRBJ1-6; D perhaps matches TRBD1 (6 bases). The germline V gene has CDR1 MNHEY and CDR2 SMNVEV (reference sequence). This CDR3 comprises 14 residues. V was cut by 7 bases and J by 9 bases, with 16 bases left in between. CDR3 nucleotides: TGTGCCAGCACCCCGCGGAGGGGGAGTTCACCCCTCCACTTT. Protein product: CASTPRRGSSPLHF.

This clonotype was picked up a small number of times. The CDR3 here is CASSFDRPETQYF. The CDR3 nucleotides are TGTGCCAGCAGCTTCGACAGACCAGAGACCCAGTACTTC. The rearrangement uses TRBV12-3 or TRBV12-4 and TRBJ2-5; D is possibly TRBD1 (5 bases). The CDR3 extends over 13 amino acids. Trimming left V 6 bases short and J 4 bases short, with 12 bases between.

The chain carries TRBV18 and TRBJ2-7; 8 nucleotides match TRBD2. The CDR3 totals 15 residues. V gave up 0 bases and J gave up 4 bases; unmatched junction bases: 5. Germline values: CDR1 KGHSH, CDR2 LQKENI. This CDR3 reads CASSPPSGGAYEQYF. The CDR3 DNA sequence: TGTGCCAGCTCACCACCTTCCGGGGGGGCGTACGAGCAGTACTTC.

This clonotype is termed medium-sized. The chain joins TRBV2 to TRBJ1-1; perhaps TRBD1 as D (5 bases). The V gene's germline CDR1 is SNHLY and CDR2 FYNNEI. This CDR3 is built from 14 residues. Between the trimmed V and J ends, which lost 4 bases and 4 bases, there was a span of 13 bases. The CDR3 loop is CASSGPRVTTEAFF. The CDR3 nucleotides read TGTGCCAGCAGTGGACCCAGGGTTACCACTGAAGCTTTCTTT. Full variable domain (outside the CDR3, taken from reference TRBV2 and TRBJ1-1): EPEVTQTPSHQVTQMGQEVILRCVPISNHLYFYWYRQILGQKVEFLVSFYNNEISEKSEIFDDQFSVERPDGSNFTLKIRSTKLEDSAMYFCASSGPRVTTEAFFGQGTRLTVV.

This clonotype showed up just a few times. The CDR3 reads CASTRTGEGSPLHF. CDR3 DNA: TGTGCCAGCACCAGGACAGGGGAGGGTTCACCCCTCCACTTT. This rearrangement joins TRBV9 to TRBJ1-6, with TRBD1 matching 9 bases. The junction had 7 bases not matched to a gene; V was cut back by 6 bases and J by 9 bases. The CDR3 loop spans 14 amino acids. CDR1 and CDR2 from the germline V gene are SGDLS and YYNGEE.

This clonotype was counted only a few times. The chain carries TRBV6-1 and TRBJ2-2; the match to TRBD1 covers 8 bases. Germline CDR1 is MNHNS and CDR2 is SASEGT. This CDR3 is 14 amino acids long. After removal of 6 bases from V and 1 base from J, the junction contained 1 base not matched to a gene. The CDR3 region has the DNA TGTGCCAGCAGACAGGGGGGGAACACCGGGGAGCTGTTTTTT. Translating it yields CASRQGGNTGELFF.

Judged by abundance, this clonotype is large. This rearrangement joins TRBV6-1 to TRBJ1-6; possible D gene TRBD1, 5 bases. Germline lookup yields CDR1 MNHNS and CDR2 SASEGT. This CDR3 has 15 residues. Trimming took off 7 bases at V and 7 bases at J, with 17 bases between the two ends. CDR3 sequence reads: CASKGPTGVNSPLHF. The DNA of the CDR3 is TGTGCCAGCAAGGGTCCCACAGGAGTGAATTCACCCCTCCACTTT.